The next 6 T cell receptor beta chains were all read from a single sample in a study of blood T cell repertoires in COVID-19. Profiling relied on immunoSEQ multiplex PCR, and the TCRdb table lists in-frame clones only, not all of them. The sample has just under 350,000 clones, 75% to 90% seen once. Sequencing was done on a sample of peripheral blood. The receptors stem from a woman between 45 and 65 years old with COVID-19, enrolled during active disease.

V usage is TRBV4-2 and J usage is TRBJ2-3; 9 bases map to TRBD1. Looked up from germline, CDR1 is LGHNA and CDR2 is YNFKEQ. The V gene end was trimmed by 2 bases and the J gene end by 2 bases; junction bases not matched to a gene: 11. The CDR3 runs to 18 residues. The CDR3 DNA follows: TGTGCCAGCAGCCAACCTAAAACGGGGACAGGGTACACAGATACGCAGTATTTT. Translated: CASSQPKTGTGYTDTQYF.

The chain joins TRBV5-1 to TRBJ2-2, with D perhaps TRBD2 (6 bases). The CDR3 sequence is 16 residues long. The germline gives CDR1 SGHRS, CDR2 YFSETQ. V was shortened by 3 bases and J by 2 bases, with 14 bases between the two germline ends. CDR3 amino acids: CASSSIIAANTGELFF. The CDR3 coding sequence is TGCGCCAGCAGCTCGATTATAGCGGCAAACACCGGGGAGCTGTTTTTT. Together with reference TRBV5-1 and TRBJ2-2, the CDR3 gives the full variable domain: KAGVTQTPRYLIKTRGQQVTLSCSPISGHRSVSWYQQTPGQGLQFLFEYFSETQRNKGNFPGRFSGRQFSNSRSEMNVSTLELGDSALYLCASSSIIAANTGELFFGEGSRLTVL.

The rearrangement uses TRBV19 and TRBJ2-3, with TRBD2 as a possible D gene (6 bases). Germline lookup yields CDR1 LNHDA and CDR2 SQIVND (reference sequence). This CDR3 contains 15 residues. V lost 5 bases and J lost 1, with 13 bases in between. This chain's CDR3 is CASSSGSPGTDTQYF. For the CDR3, the DNA is TGTGCCAGTAGTTCCGGGAGCCCCGGCACAGATACGCAGTATTTT.

CDR3 sequence reads: CAWSQETQYF. In DNA form, the CDR3 reads TGTGCCTGGTCTCAAGAGACCCAGTACTTC. The rearrangement uses TRBV30 and TRBJ2-5; the D is unclear. CDR1 is GTSNPN, CDR2 SVGIG, per germline (reference sequence). There are 10 residues in the CDR3. Trimming shortened V by 5 bases and J by 2 bases, and 3 bases separated the two germline ends.

The chain uses TRBV6-5 and TRBJ2-7, with D possibly being TRBD2 (6 bases). CDR1 is MNHEY and CDR2 is SVGAGI in the germline V gene. There are 13 residues in the CDR3. V was shortened by 1 base and J by 6 bases, with 10 bases between the two germline ends. CDR3 loop: CASSYFGGAEQYF. DNA of the CDR3: TGTGCCAGCAGTTACTTCGGGGGTGCCGAGCAGTACTTC.

This chain's CDR3 is CSAQTDTQYF. The CDR3 coding sequence is TGCAGTGCACAGACAGATACGCAGTATTTT. V usage is TRBV20-1 and J usage is TRBJ2-3; D is ambiguous. The CDR3 is 10 residues long. CDR1 is DFQATT, CDR2 SNEGSKA, per germline (reference sequence). Trimming stripped 6 bases from V and 3 bases from J, with 4 bases between.